The present TCR beta chain was sequenced within a study of shared clonotypes between healthy human individuals. This clone showed up just once. Profiling relied on immunoSEQ multiplex PCR, and the TCRdb table lists in-frame clones only, not all of them. The profile shows roughly 1,600,000 clones, about 98.5% of them singletons. The source is a young man in good health. The sequencing sample was made of naive CD4+ T cells sorted from blood. Subset meaning: CD45RA+ positively selected.

CDR3 in amino acids: CATSGGLRGAMNEQFF. The CDR3 coding sequence is TGTGCCACCAGCGGTGGTTTGAGGGGCGCGATGAATGAGCAGTTCTTC. The J gene is TRBJ2-1, the V gene TRBV15; D might be TRBD1 or TRBD2, each matching 5 bases. This CDR3 is 16 amino acids long. The V end was cut by 5 bases, the J end by 7 bases, with 21 bases between. The germline CDR1 and CDR2 sequences are LNHNV and YYDKDF (reference sequence).